What follows are 3 T cell receptor beta chains derived from one specimen sequenced in a study of T cell changes during pregnancy in multiple sclerosis. The repertoire was sequenced with immunoSEQ multiplex PCR; TCRdb's copy has only in-frame clones and lacks some. The sample includes 40,000 to 45,000 clones, about 91% seen only once; the top ten take roughly 0.5%. The input for sequencing was CD4+ T cells from peripheral blood mononuclear cells, taken in the second trimester of pregnancy. Receptors originate from a female donor in good health, enrolled as a control in a pregnancy study.

This sequence joins TRBV6-4 and TRBJ2-1; D remains unclear. With 4 bases removed from V and 9 bases from J, the gap between germline ends came to 13 bases. Germline V gene lookup returns CDR1 MRHNA and CDR2 SNTAGT. The CDR3 is made up of 13 amino acids. Written as DNA, the CDR3 is TGTGCCAGCAGTGTCCTCATGCGAGGTGAGCAGTTCTTC. It translates to CASSVLMRGEQFF.

This chain uses TRBV10-3 with TRBJ1-1; weak D call: TRBD1 (6 bases). The CDR3 is 12 amino acids. The germline V gene has CDR1 ENHRY and CDR2 SYGVKD. V was shortened by 6 bases and J by 6 bases, with 11 bases between the two germline ends. The CDR3 coding sequence is TGTGCCATCAGCTCAGGGGCTCCTGAAGCTTTCTTT. This codes for CAISSGAPEAFF.

The chain couples TRBV6-4 to TRBJ2-1; 10 bases are shared with TRBD2. V trimming: 3 bases; J trimming: 3 bases; junction bases outside the gene matches: 2. This CDR3 region has 15 residues. The germline V gene encodes CDR1 MRHNA and CDR2 SNTAGT. The CDR3: CASSETSGDYNEQFF. In DNA, the CDR3 is TGTGCCAGCAGTGAAACTAGCGGGGACTACAATGAGCAGTTCTTC.